This TCR beta chain emerged from a study of shared clonotypes between healthy human individuals. Study summary: Each donor contributed plates that comprised three CD4 naive, three CD4 memory, two CD8 naive and one CD8 memory. Study-level results: Researchers sampled blood only, noting tissue repertoires likely differ.

With respect to this clone: Its antigen is still unknown.

Germline CDR1 reads SNHLY; CDR2 reads FYNNEI. The CDR3 has 14 residues. V was pared by 0 bases and J by 4 bases, with 10 bases between. The naive CD8 subset, CD45RO-negative cells positively selected for CCR7, excluded terminally differentiated effector memory CD45RA+ cells. Clones were sequenced by immunoSEQ multiplex PCR, and TCRdb holds only the in-frame ones, with some missing. The sample includes about 2 million clones, less than 95% of them seen just once. V is TRBV2 and J is TRBJ2-7; D might be TRBD1 or TRBD2, each matching 6 bases. The TCR originated in a man aged 18-30 years in good health. The material sequenced was naive CD8+ T cells sorted from blood. CDR3 bases: TGTGCCAGCAGTGAAGCTTGGGGGGCATACGAGCAGTACTTC. Amino acid sequence: CASSEAWGAYEQYF.